The 24 T cell receptor beta chains below all came from one sample that was sequenced in a study of spatial heterogeneity in lung cancer. Noted time point: sample taken at primary tumor resection. Whole RNA, which was extracted from tumor, nontumor lung tissue or frozen PBMC, was sequenced without any cell sorting. TCRdb independently ran MiXCR on the 5' RACE reads; one entry per CDR3 protein. The top ten clones hold approximately 7.5% of a sample with roughly 10,000 distinct CDR3 sequences, around 3.9% of them seen once. Sequencing was performed on normal lung tissue next to the tumor, taken at surgery. These receptors all stem from a male donor with early-stage non-small cell lung cancer.

By sample fraction, this clonotype is medium-sized (0.01 to 0.1%). Within a library made for alpha chains, this beta chain is off target, and its count is uninformative. The rearrangement links TRBV5-6 to TRBJ1-6; D gene ambiguous. Trimming pared 2 bases from V and 11 bases from J, leaving 14 bases between. The CDR3 is 14 residues long. The V gene's germline CDR1 is SGHDT and CDR2 YYEEEE. CDR3 amino acids: CASSFLTPGAPLHF. The CDR3 bases are TGTGCCAGCAGCTTCCTGACTCCAGGCGCACCCCTCCACTTT.

Worth noting for this clonotype: The library was designed around alpha chains, so this beta chain is a stray read whose abundance carries little weight. This chain uses TRBV12-3 or TRBV12-4 with TRBJ2-1; D is possibly TRBD2 (6 bases). The length of the CDR3 is 16 residues. With 6 bases removed from V and 9 bases from J, the gap between germline ends came to 24 bases. CDR3: CASSHPGGSSWSEQFF. The CDR3 DNA sequence: TGTGCCAGCAGCCACCCCGGGGGATCTTCTTGGTCTGAGCAGTTCTTC.

This clonotype is deemed large. This beta chain is off target for a library built for alpha chains, so its abundance means little. The chain carries TRBV20-1 and TRBJ1-1, with D unresolved. There are 12 residues in the CDR3. CDR1 is DFQATT and CDR2 is SNEGSKA in the germline V gene (reference sequence). The V and J ends lost 0 bases and 5 bases respectively, with 7 bases between them. The CDR3 is CSARDRGTEAFF. DNA of the CDR3: TGCAGTGCTAGAGATCGAGGAACTGAAGCTTTCTTT.

This clonotype was seen only a few times. This beta chain came through as a stray read in a library set up for alpha chains, and its size says little. The chain employs TRBV7-6 and TRBJ2-3; a weak D match, TRBD2 (7 bases). The V end was cut by 2 bases, the J end by 2 bases, with 20 bases between. The germline V gene encodes CDR1 SGHVS and CDR2 FNYEAQ. The length of the CDR3 is 18 residues. This CDR3 reads CASSLTGGGHVTTDTQYF. The CDR3 coding sequence is TGTGCCAGCAGCTTAACGGGCGGGGGCCACGTCACCACAGATACGCAGTATTTT.

This clonotype appeared many times. As an off-target read in a library built for alpha chains, this beta chain has a frequency of little significance. The chain joins TRBV6-2 or TRBV6-3 to TRBJ2-3; 11 bases line up with TRBD1. Germline V gene sequence: CDR1 MNHEY, CDR2 SVGEGT. The junction had 8 bases not matched to a gene; V was cut back by 5 bases and J by 4 bases. The CDR3 has 16 amino acids. CDR3 nucleotides: TGTGCCAGCAGTCTCGGACAGGGGGCGAAGGCAGATACGCAGTATTTT. The encoded protein is CASSLGQGAKADTQYF.

To note about this clonotype: Being one base from a much bigger clone, this may be a read error. This beta chain was picked up by a library intended for alpha chains and is off target, so its count carries little meaning. The CDR3 is CASSRGQGAYEQCF. CDR3 coding DNA: TGTGCCAGCAGTCGGGGACAGGGGGCCTACGAGCAGTGCTTC. This chain connects TRBV6-5 to TRBJ2-7; 12 positions agree with TRBD1. This CDR3 contains 14 residues. The germline V gene has CDR1 MNHEY and CDR2 SVGAGI.

There are many counts of this clonotype. This beta chain turned up in a library designed for alpha chains; as an off-target read, its abundance says little. This chain joins TRBV20-1 and TRBJ2-1; 10 nucleotides agree with TRBD1. Germline V gene lookup returns CDR1 DFQATT and CDR2 SNEGSKA (reference sequence). The CDR3 extends over 17 amino acids. The ends lost 1 base at V and 8 bases at J; junction bases unmatched: 14. CDR3 sequence reads: CSARGSFGDRGRDEQFF. The CDR3 coding sequence is TGCAGTGCTAGAGGGTCTTTCGGGGACAGGGGAAGGGATGAGCAGTTCTTC.

This clonotype has a count of ten or more. The library was designed around alpha chains, so this beta chain is a stray read whose abundance carries little weight. The chain employs TRBV11-2 and TRBJ2-7; 7 positions agree with TRBD1. CDR1 SGHAT and CDR2 FQNNGV come from the germline V gene. With V trimmed by 1 base and J by 6 bases, 6 bases remained unmatched. This CDR3 has 14 residues. DNA of the CDR3: TGTGCCAGCAGCTTAGCTTCTTGGACAGGCGAGCAGTACTTC. As protein: CASSLASWTGEQYF.

This clonotype has ten or more counts. For a library built for alpha chains, this beta chain is a stray read; little rests on its size. The J gene is TRBJ2-2, the V gene TRBV7-2; 12 nucleotides match TRBD2. Trimming cost V 8 bases and J 14 bases; bases outside gene matches: 21. In germline, CDR1 is SGHTA, CDR2 FQGNSA. This CDR3 region has 17 residues. The CDR3 region has the DNA TGTGCCAGCCGGGCCCGGCAGTCTCTAGGGGGACTAGCGGGTCTGTTTTTT. It yields the protein CASRARQSLGGLAGLFF.

This clonotype was found many times. Since it is a stray read in a library aimed at alpha chains, this beta chain has a size that is not meaningful. The chain links TRBV9 to TRBJ1-2; 10 bases agree with TRBD1. After removal of 3 bases from V and 4 bases from J, the junction contained 6 bases not matched to a gene. Germline-derived CDR1 and CDR2 are SGDLS and YYNGEE. There are 15 residues in the CDR3. The CDR3 DNA reads TGTGCCAGCAGCGCGACAGGGGGCGCACCCTATGGCTACACCTTC. Protein product: CASSATGGAPYGYTF.

This clonotype was recorded at least ten times. Because the library targeted alpha chains, this beta chain is an off-target read whose size means little. The V gene is TRBV10-2, the J gene TRBJ2-5; unclear D gene. Deletions cut 3 bases from V and 5 bases from J, with 16 bases between. CDR3 length: 15 amino acids. From germline, CDR1 is WSHSY and CDR2 SAAADI. The CDR3 loop is CASSDRQALGETQYF. Written as DNA, the CDR3 is TGCGCCAGCAGTGACCGGCAAGCCCTGGGGGAGACCCAGTACTTC.

By frequency in the sample, this clonotype is medium-sized. Because the library targeted alpha chains, this beta chain is an off-target read whose size means little. The chain employs TRBV7-2 and TRBJ1-2, with TRBD1 matching 8 bases. The ends lost 1 base at V and 6 bases at J; junction bases unmatched: 7. The CDR3 sequence is 15 residues long. Per germline, CDR1 SGHTA and CDR2 FQGNSA. CDR3 loop: CASSLEGRGRNGYTF. The CDR3 DNA reads as TGTGCCAGCAGCTTAGAAGGCAGGGGGCGTAATGGCTACACCTTC.

This clonotype was observed many times. The size of this beta chain means little, since it is a stray read in a library made for alpha chains. V usage is TRBV4-1 and J usage is TRBJ2-7; 7 bases are a match to TRBD1. CDR1 MGHRA and CDR2 YSYEKL come from the germline V gene. J gave up 1 base and V 0 bases, and 9 bases lay outside the gene matches. The CDR3 totals 17 residues. The CDR3 bases are TGCGCCAGCAGCCAAGATTGGGGACAGACTTTTTCCTACGAGCAGTACTTC. This translates into CASSQDWGQTFSYEQYF.

Ten or more counts support this clonotype. With the library built for alpha chains, this beta chain is off target and its frequency is not meaningful. The J gene is TRBJ1-1, the V gene TRBV20-1; D perhaps matches TRBD1 (5 bases). Germline assignment: CDR1 DFQATT and CDR2 SNEGSKA (reference sequence). The CDR3 covers 11 residues. Trimming took 6 bases from V and 4 from J, leaving 9 bases between them. As DNA, the CDR3 is TGCAGTGCCTTCAGGGTCACTGAAGCTTTCTTT. This encodes CSAFRVTEAFF.

This clonotype was seen at least ten times. The junction differs from germline at one of its ends, possibly a read error. For a library built for alpha chains, this beta chain is a stray read; little rests on its size. The J gene is TRBJ2-2, the V gene TRBV7-7, with D unclear. The CDR3 is made up of 14 amino acids. Per germline, CDR1 SSHAT and CDR2 FNYEAQ (reference sequence). CDR3 in DNA: TGTGCTAGCAGCTTAGGCAGGAACACCGGGGAGCTGTTTTTT. It is translated as CASSLGRNTGELFF.

Many counts were recorded for this clonotype. Because this beta chain is a stray read in a library intended to capture alpha chains, its abundance should not be given much weight. This chain's CDR3 is CASSSGGSTDTQYF. CDR3 coding DNA: TGTGCCAGCAGTTCGGGGGGGTCCACAGATACGCAGTATTTT. This chain uses TRBV27 with TRBJ2-3; 8 bases are shared with TRBD2. This CDR3 is 14 amino acids long. The ends lost 4 bases at V and 2 bases at J; junction bases unmatched: 2. Germline CDR1 reads MNHEY; CDR2 reads SMNVEV (reference sequence).

This clonotype has a handful of counts. With the library built for alpha chains, this beta chain is off target and its frequency is not meaningful. The chain has TRBV7-2 and TRBJ2-5, with 8 bases that match TRBD1. CDR1 and CDR2 (germline): SGHTA, FQGNSA. V lost 5 bases to trimming and J lost 1 base; unmatched junction nucleotides: 12. CDR3 size: 17 residues. CDR3 residues: CASSHKARQGSQETQYF. The CDR3 nucleotides read TGTGCCAGCAGCCACAAGGCTCGACAGGGGAGCCAAGAGACCCAGTACTTC.

This clonotype showed up many times. A library made for alpha chains picked up this beta chain off target, so its size means little. This chain connects TRBV6-2 or TRBV6-3 to TRBJ1-5, with D tentatively TRBD1 (5 bases). From germline, CDR1 is MNHEY and CDR2 SVGEGT. The CDR3 is 14 amino acids. Trimming cost V 7 bases and J 7 bases, with 17 bases left between them. CDR3 in amino acids: CASTNVGARQPQHF. CDR3 bases: TGTGCCAGCACGAACGTCGGGGCGAGACAGCCCCAGCATTTT.

A word on this clonotype: This beta chain represents an off-target read in a library built for alpha chains; its size is of limited meaning. The chain joins TRBV18 to TRBJ2-2, with D perhaps TRBD1 or TRBD2 (5 bases each). V was cut by 4 bases and J by 5 bases, with 17 bases left in between. Germline-derived CDR1 and CDR2 are KGHSH and LQKENI. CDR3 size: 16 residues. CDR3 in amino acids: CASSLTGTPSTGELFF. In DNA, the CDR3 is TGTGCCAGCTCACTTACCGGGACCCCCAGTACCGGGGAGCTGTTTTTT.

By share of the sample, this clonotype is medium-sized. The library was built for alpha chains, so this beta chain is an off-target read and its size means little. The V gene is TRBV2, the J gene TRBJ1-2; 9 bases agree with TRBD1. The CDR3 consists of 15 residues. V shed 4 bases and J 2 bases; nucleotides not matched to a gene: 5. Germline V gene data show CDR1 as SNHLY and CDR2 as FYNNEI. CDR3: CASSVQGARNYGYTF. The CDR3 region has the DNA TGTGCCAGCAGTGTACAGGGGGCTCGGAACTATGGCTACACCTTC. Supplemented by reference TRBV2 and TRBJ1-2, the full variable domain reads EPEVTQTPSHQVTQMGQEVILRCVPISNHLYFYWYRQILGQKVEFLVSFYNNEISEKSEIFDDQFSVERPDGSNFTLKIRSTKLEDSAMYFCASSVQGARNYGYTFGSGTRLTVV.

This clonotype rates as medium-sized. Being off target in a library aimed at alpha chains, this beta chain has a size of little meaning. The chain is built from TRBV19 and TRBJ1-2, with TRBD1 as a possible D gene (5 bases). The CDR3 covers 11 residues. Germline loops: CDR1 LNHDA, CDR2 SQIVND (reference sequence). Trimming removed 7 bases at V and 7 bases at J, with 10 bases between. CDR3 DNA sequence: TGTGCCAGTAAAGGGGTACCTGGCTACACCTTC. As protein: CASKGVPGYTF.

In this sample, this clonotype is medium-sized. For a library built for alpha chains, this beta chain is a stray read; little rests on its size. The V gene is TRBV6-5, the J gene TRBJ2-2; TRBD1 agrees at 7 bases. The CDR3 has 15 amino acids. Germline V gene lookup returns CDR1 MNHEY and CDR2 SVGAGI. Trimming cost V 6 bases and J 0 bases; bases outside gene matches: 4. This chain's CDR3 is CASRRTGPNTGELFF. The CDR3 nucleotides are TGTGCCAGCAGACGGACAGGACCGAACACCGGGGAGCTGTTTTTT.

This clonotype has a count of ten or more. This beta chain is off target for a library built for alpha chains, so its abundance means little. The V call is TRBV12-3 or TRBV12-4, the J call TRBJ2-1; D is possibly TRBD2 (6 bases). V was pared by 0 bases and J by 2 bases, with 8 bases between. The CDR3 is 15 residues long. The CDR3 DNA sequence: TGTGCCAGCAGTTTAGCGCCGGGGGCCTACAATGAGCAGTTCTTC. The encoded protein is CASSLAPGAYNEQFF.

This clonotype is labeled as medium-sized. Being off target in a library aimed at alpha chains, this beta chain has a size of little meaning. The chain couples TRBV19 to TRBJ1-6; TRBD1 aligns across 8 bases. The germline V gene encodes CDR1 LNHDA and CDR2 SQIVND (reference sequence). V shed 4 bases, J shed 15 bases, and the junction held 2 bases outside the gene matches. The CDR3 is 11 residues long. The CDR3 bases are TGTGCCAGTAGTACGGACAGGGTCCTCCACTTT. This sequence encodes CASSTDRVLHF.